The rows below give T cell receptor beta chains drawn from one sample of a study of blood T cell repertoires in COVID-19. The protocol was immunoSEQ multiplex PCR, while the TCRdb copy is restricted to in-frame clones and leaves out a portion. Of some 150,000 clones listed, approximately 92% were seen once; the top ten hold roughly 3.2%. Material for sequencing was peripheral blood. All receptors derive from a woman aged 60-75 years with active COVID-19. CDR3s include the opening cysteine and the closing phenylalanine or tryptophan. D genes are given only for firm matches. Size is omitted from some rows. Given values are once, few, many or a class for expanded clones.

j_gene,v_gene,len,abundance,d_gene,CDR3aa,CDR3nt
TRBJ1-5,TRBV18,15,-,-,CASSRDSTGNQPQHF,TGTGCCAGCTCCCGGGACTCTACGGGCAATCAGCCCCAGCATTTT
TRBJ1-6,TRBV27,16,-,-,CASSSEWTYYNSPLHF,TGTGCCAGCAGTTCTGAGTGGACATACTATAATTCACCCCTCCACTTT
TRBJ2-1,TRBV27,18,-,TRBD2,CASSWTSGSTSSYNEQFF,TGTGCCAGCAGTTGGACTAGCGGGAGTACCAGCTCCTACAATGAGCAGTTCTTC
TRBJ1-2,TRBV28,13,-,TRBD1,CASRWTGMNGYTF,TGTGCCAGCAGATGGACAGGGATGAATGGCTACACCTTC
TRBJ2-3,TRBV28,14,-,-,CASSFGREEGTQYF,TGTGCCAGCAGTTTCGGCAGGGAGGAAGGTACGCAGTATTTT
TRBJ2-7,TRBV20-1,16,-,TRBD2,CSASRPWGGRAKEQYF,TGCAGTGCTAGTAGGCCGTGGGGCGGGAGGGCGAAGGAGCAGTACTTC
TRBJ2-2,TRBV7-9,17,few,TRBD2,CASSFIPGTSATGELFF,TGTGCCAGCAGCTTCATCCCCGGGACTAGCGCCACCGGGGAGCTGTTTTTT
TRBJ1-2,TRBV6-5,13,-,-,CASSYGRLSGYTF,TGTGCCAGCAGTTACGGGAGGCTTTCAGGCTACACCTTC
TRBJ1-2,TRBV19,13,-,-,CASSILGALGYTF,TGTGCCAGTAGTATTCTGGGGGCGCTTGGCTACACCTTC
TRBJ1-1,TRBV6-5,11,once,-,CASRRNTEAFF,TGTGCCAGCAGGAGGAACACTGAAGCTTTCTTT
TRBJ2-1,TRBV5-1,15,-,-,CASSPGYRDSGWQFF,TGCGCCAGCAGCCCCGGATACCGGGACTCAGGTTGGCAGTTCTTC
TRBJ1-3,TRBV15,16,few,TRBD1,CATRTPDRGDGDTIYF,TGTGCCACCAGAACCCCCGACAGGGGCGATGGGGACACCATATATTTT
TRBJ2-1,TRBV6-6,22,-,TRBD1,CASSGSIPTGQGASRSYNEQFF,TGTGCCAGCAGTGGATCAATCCCTACGGGACAGGGGGCCTCGCGCTCCTACAATGAGCAGTTCTTC
TRBJ2-7,TRBV6-2/TRBV6-3,14,-,TRBD1,CASSYVTGTYEQYF,TGTGCCAGCAGTTACGTGACAGGGACCTACGAGCAGTACTTC
TRBJ2-3,TRBV10-2,15,-,TRBD2,CASSDLAGPTDTQYF,TGCGCCAGCAGTGACCTAGCGGGACCCACAGATACGCAGTATTTT
TRBJ2-7,TRBV6-2/TRBV6-3,13,-,-,CASSWGSYYEQYF,TGTGCCAGCAGTTGGGGCAGTTACTACGAGCAGTACTTC
TRBJ2-1,TRBV7-9,18,-,-,CASSLGELRGLTYNEQFF,TGTGCCAGCAGCCTAGGGGAACTCAGGGGCCTGACCTACAATGAGCAGTTCTTC
TRBJ2-1,TRBV5-1,16,-,-,CASSLWGREPDNEQFF,TGCGCCAGCAGCTTGTGGGGTCGGGAGCCCGACAATGAGCAGTTCTTC
TRBJ2-1,TRBV4-3,16,-,-,CASSQDPGLADNEQFF,TGCGCCAGCAGCCAAGACCCCGGACTTGCGGACAATGAGCAGTTCTTC
TRBJ1-2,TRBV3-1/TRBV3-2,12,-,-,CASSLQGSGYTF,TGTGCCAGCAGCCTACAGGGTTCTGGCTACACCTTC
TRBJ2-3,TRBV5-4,13,once,TRBD2,CASSLGDGTNQYF,TGTGCCAGCAGCTTGGGGGATGGGACTAATCAGTATTTT
TRBJ2-1,TRBV6-4,11,-,TRBD2,CSKRGSAAQFF,TGTTCAAAGCGGGGTTCAGCGGCCCAGTTCTTC
TRBJ1-1,TRBV28,13,-,TRBD1,CATRDRLNTEAFF,TGTGCCACCCGGGACAGACTGAACACTGAAGCTTTCTTT
TRBJ2-1,TRBV24-1,15,-,-,CATSDSRRREFEQFF,TGTGCCACCAGTGATTCCAGGAGACGGGAATTTGAGCAGTTCTTC
TRBJ1-1,TRBV19,15,-,TRBD1,CASSRPSGGSTEAFF,TGTGCCAGTAGTAGGCCGTCAGGGGGCAGCACTGAAGCTTTCTTT
TRBJ2-5,TRBV3-1/TRBV3-2,14,-,TRBD2,CASRLGVAGETQYF,TGTGCCAGCAGACTAGGAGTAGCGGGAGAGACCCAGTACTTC
TRBJ2-7,TRBV4-2,16,once,TRBD1,CASSQGDRVSSYEQYF,TGTGCCAGCAGCCAAGGGGACAGGGTCAGCTCCTACGAGCAGTACTTC
TRBJ1-2,TRBV6-5,13,-,-,CASRPHRARGYTF,TGTGCCAGCAGACCCCACAGGGCGAGAGGCTACACCTTC
TRBJ2-6,TRBV7-8,15,once,-,CASSESNSGANVLTF,TGTGCCAGCAGTGAGAGTAACTCTGGGGCCAACGTCCTGACTTTC
TRBJ2-1,TRBV2,15,-,TRBD2,CASRPSGRAYNEQFF,TGTGCCAGCAGACCTAGCGGGAGAGCCTACAATGAGCAGTTCTTC
TRBJ1-1,TRBV3-1/TRBV3-2,13,-,TRBD1,CASGDRLGGEAFF,TGTGCCAGTGGGGACAGGCTAGGGGGTGAAGCTTTCTTT
TRBJ1-3,TRBV28,13,-,TRBD1,CAIRTGPGNTIYF,TGTGCCATCCGGACAGGGCCAGGAAACACCATATATTTT
TRBJ2-5,TRBV6-5,14,-,TRBD1,CASSYGQAQETQYF,TGTGCCAGCAGTTACGGACAGGCCCAAGAGACCCAGTACTTC
TRBJ1-1,TRBV29-1,13,-,TRBD1,CSVRRTGSTEAFF,TGCAGCGTTCGCCGGACAGGGTCGACTGAAGCTTTCTTT